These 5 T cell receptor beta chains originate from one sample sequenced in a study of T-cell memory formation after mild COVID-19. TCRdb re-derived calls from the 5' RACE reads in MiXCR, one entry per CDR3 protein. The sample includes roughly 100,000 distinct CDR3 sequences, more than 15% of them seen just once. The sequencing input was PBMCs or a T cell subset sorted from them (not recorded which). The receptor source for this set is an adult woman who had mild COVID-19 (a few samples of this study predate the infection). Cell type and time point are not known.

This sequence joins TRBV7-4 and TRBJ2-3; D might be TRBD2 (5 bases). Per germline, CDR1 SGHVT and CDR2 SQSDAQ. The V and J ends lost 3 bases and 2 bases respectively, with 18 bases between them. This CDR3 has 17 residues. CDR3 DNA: TGTGCCAGCAGCTTCTCGGAGCGGACTGCTATCACAGATACGCAGTATTTT. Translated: CASSFSERTAITDTQYF.

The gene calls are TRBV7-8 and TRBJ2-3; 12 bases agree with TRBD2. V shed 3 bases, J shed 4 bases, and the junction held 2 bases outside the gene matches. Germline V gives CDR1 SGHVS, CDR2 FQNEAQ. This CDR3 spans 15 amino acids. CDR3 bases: TGTGCCAGCAGCTTGACTAGCGGGAGCCCAGATACGCAGTATTTT. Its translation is CASSLTSGSPDTQYF.

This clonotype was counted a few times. The CDR3: CASSPTNEKLFF. In DNA form, the CDR3 reads TGTGCCAGCAGTCCAACTAATGAAAAACTGTTTTTT. This chain joins TRBV27 and TRBJ1-4; no definite D call. With 5 bases removed from V and 0 bases from J, the gap between germline ends came to 1 base. The germline gives CDR1 MNHEY, CDR2 SMNVEV (reference sequence). The CDR3 is 12 amino acids.

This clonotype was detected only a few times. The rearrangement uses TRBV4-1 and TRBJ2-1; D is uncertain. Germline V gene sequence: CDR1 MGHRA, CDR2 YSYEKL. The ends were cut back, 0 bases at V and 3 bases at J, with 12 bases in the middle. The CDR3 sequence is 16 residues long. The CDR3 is CASSQDGDWGYNEQFF. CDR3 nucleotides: TGCGCCAGCAGCCAAGATGGCGACTGGGGCTACAATGAGCAGTTCTTC.

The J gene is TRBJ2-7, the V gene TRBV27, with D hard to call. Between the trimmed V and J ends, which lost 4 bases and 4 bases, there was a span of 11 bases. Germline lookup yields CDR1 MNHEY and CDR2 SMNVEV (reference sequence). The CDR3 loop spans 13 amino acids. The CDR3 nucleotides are TGTGCCAGCAGTTCCCGGTCCGGGTACGAGCAGTACTTC. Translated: CASSSRSGYEQYF.